Below are 6 T cell receptor beta chains sequenced from a single sample in a study of response to subunit inactivated influenza vaccine. MiXCR, applied by TCRdb to the RT-PCR reads, yields one record per CDR3 protein. Here the sample spans about 700,000 distinct CDR3 sequences, roughly 14% being singletons. The sequences come from PBMCs from blood, collected around 14 days before vaccination. Receptors originate from a man in his fifties who received an inactivated influenza vaccine.

This clonotype occurred many times. V and J are TRBV7-2 and TRBJ1-2; D is unresolved. Deletions cut 1 base from V and 8 bases from J, with 17 bases between. The CDR3 runs 15 residues. Germline V gene data show CDR1 as SGHTA and CDR2 as FQGNSA. CDR3 sequence: CASSLGPYLYGGYTF. The CDR3, as DNA: TGTGCCAGCAGCTTAGGCCCGTACTTATATGGGGGCTACACCTTC.

There are many counts of this clonotype. This chain joins TRBV7-2 and TRBJ2-3, with 13 bases lining up with TRBD2. V shed 3 bases and J 6 bases; nucleotides not matched to a gene: 3. Looked up from germline, CDR1 is SGHTA and CDR2 is FQGNSA. The CDR3 sequence is 15 residues long. DNA of the CDR3: TGTGCCAGCAGCTTGACTAGCGGGGGGAGGGATACGCAGTATTTT. Residues: CASSLTSGGRDTQYF. Full variable domain (rest looked up from reference TRBV7-2 and TRBJ2-3): GAGVSQSPSNKVTEKGKDVELRCDPISGHTALYWYRQSLGQGLEFLIYFQGNSAPDKSGLPSDRFSAERTGGSVSTLTIQRTQQEDSAVYLCASSLTSGGRDTQYFGPGTRLTVL.

This clonotype has a single count. The CDR3 reads CASSLFTGREYF. CDR3 sequence (DNA): TGTGCCAGCAGTTTATTCACGGGCAGGGAATACTTC. The rearrangement links TRBV28 to TRBJ2-7, with D perhaps TRBD1 (5 bases). CDR3 length equals 12 residues. V was clipped by 1 base and J by 13 bases, with 14 bases between them. The germline gives CDR1 MDHEN, CDR2 SYDVKM.

The chain recombines TRBV7-8 with TRBJ1-4; D might be TRBD1 (5 bases). This CDR3 has 16 residues. In germline, CDR1 is SGHVS, CDR2 FQNEAQ. V was trimmed by 2 bases and J by 7 bases, leaving 17 bases between them. CDR3 DNA sequence: TGTGCCAGCAGCTTAAATTTGGGGGGGGATTTTGAAAAACTGTTTTTT. It specifies CASSLNLGGDFEKLFF.

The rearrangement joins TRBV29-1 to TRBJ1-4; 7 bases align to TRBD1. After removal of 7 bases from V and 6 bases from J, the junction contained 8 bases not matched to a gene. The CDR3 is made up of 13 amino acids. Germline V lookup: CDR1 SQVTM, CDR2 ANQGSEA. CDR3 loop: CSAADRVYEKLFF. As DNA, the CDR3 is TGCAGCGCCGCAGACAGGGTCTATGAAAAACTGTTTTTT.

Only a few counts were recorded for this clonotype. The genes are TRBV12-3 or TRBV12-4 and TRBJ2-7, with TRBD1 matching over 7 bases. This CDR3 comprises 14 residues. V lost 3 bases and J lost 2; bases outside the gene matches: 4. CDR3 loop: CASSFGTDTYEQYF. DNA of the CDR3: TGTGCCAGCAGTTTCGGGACAGATACCTACGAGCAGTACTTC.